Shown below are 11 T cell receptor beta chains from a single sample sequenced in a study of T cells in Graves' hyperthyroidism and ophthalmopathy. Amplification of TCR beta CDR3 regions used RNA as the template. An initial round of RT-PCR targeting the TCR CDR3 relied on the HTBI primer set. TCRdb called the multiplex PCR reads again in MiXCR, with one record for every CDR3 protein. This table holds around 480,000 distinct CDR3 sequences, approximately 15% found once. Input material: blood. These receptors came from a woman under 30 with Graves' hyperthyroidism.

At least ten counts were recorded for this clonotype. The chain employs TRBV12-3 or TRBV12-4 and TRBJ1-2; TRBD1 might be the D (5 bases). This CDR3 spans 15 amino acids. V gave up 5 bases and J gave up 4 bases, with 17 bases separating them. In DNA form, the CDR3 reads TGTGCCAGCAGTCCCGATGGGGGAAACCTCTATGGCTACACCTTC. Encoded protein: CASSPDGGNLYGYTF.

This clonotype has a count of ten or more. V is TRBV6-1 and J is TRBJ1-3; no firm D call. This CDR3 has 11 amino acids. Between the trimmed V and J ends, which lost 7 bases and 3 bases, there was a span of 4 bases. Germline V gene data show CDR1 as MNHNS and CDR2 as SASEGT. CDR3 sequence: CASKIGNTIYF. In nucleotides, the CDR3 is TGTGCCAGCAAGATTGGAAACACCATATATTTT.

This clonotype appeared many times. CDR3 sequence (DNA): TGTGCCAGCAGTTTCCGGGGGGCGGGGACCGGGGAGCTGTTTTTT. This translates into CASSFRGAGTGELFF. V is TRBV12-3 or TRBV12-4 and J is TRBJ2-2; weak D call: TRBD2 (7 bases). The V and J ends lost 3 bases and 5 bases respectively, with 13 bases between them. This CDR3 is 15 amino acids long.

The CDR3 nucleotides are TGTGCCAGCAACACGCACACTGAAGCTTTCTTT. Translation: CASNTHTEAFF. The V call is TRBV6-2 or TRBV6-3, the J call TRBJ1-1; D remains ambiguous. Germline V gives CDR1 MNHEY, CDR2 SVGEGT. The V gene lost 7 bases and the J gene lost 3 bases, with 6 bases spanning the gap. This CDR3 has 11 amino acids.

This clonotype occurred many times. V is TRBV6-1 and J is TRBJ2-7; 7 positions match TRBD2. After removal of 2 bases from V and 1 base from J, the junction contained 8 bases not matched to a gene. CDR1 is MNHNS and CDR2 is SASEGT in the germline V gene. CDR3 length equals 16 residues. The DNA of the CDR3 is TGTGCCAGCAGTGAAAGGCTGAGCGGGGTTTCCTACGAGCAGTACGTC. Protein product: CASSERLSGVSYEQYV.

This clonotype has a handful of counts. This chain uses TRBV11-3 with TRBJ2-1; D may be TRBD2 (5 bases). The CDR3 sequence is 13 residues long. The V and J ends lost 1 base and 6 bases respectively, with 7 bases between them. CDR1 and CDR2 from the germline V gene are SGHNT and YENEEA. The DNA for the CDR3 is TGTGCCAGCAGCTTAGGTAGCGTCAATGAGCAGTTCTTC. Its translation is CASSLGSVNEQFF.

This clonotype was picked up many times. V is TRBV30 and J is TRBJ1-5; 7 bases are shared with TRBD1. Germline CDR1 reads GTSNPN; CDR2 reads SVGIG (reference sequence). Losses at the gene ends were 4 bases for V and 3 bases for J; bases not matched to a gene: 6. CDR3 length: 14 residues. CDR3 DNA: TGTGCCTGGAAACGTGACAGGGACAATCAGCCCCAGCATTTT. It encodes CAWKRDRDNQPQHF.

This clonotype was counted at least ten times. The chain is built from TRBV12-3 or TRBV12-4 and TRBJ2-2; 13 positions agree with TRBD2. J lost 6 bases, V lost 6 bases, and 7 bases had no gene match. The CDR3 covers 16 residues. CDR3 nucleotides: TGTGCCAGCAGCCTACTAGCGGGAGGGCCAGCCGGGGAGCTGTTTTTT. Protein product: CASSLLAGGPAGELFF.

Many counts were recorded for this clonotype. V gene TRBV6-2 or TRBV6-3 combines with J gene TRBJ1-2, with unresolved D. The CDR3 loop spans 9 amino acids. The V and J ends lost 4 bases and 8 bases respectively, with 2 bases between them. The germline V gene has CDR1 MNHEY and CDR2 SVGEGT. Here the CDR3 DNA reads TGTGCCAGCAGTTCGGGCTACACCTTC. Encoded protein: CASSSGYTF.

This chain joins TRBV9 and TRBJ2-7, with 7 bases matching TRBD1. The CDR3 covers 14 residues. With 3 bases clipped from V and 1 base from J, the junction kept 4 bases outside the gene matches. Germline V gives CDR1 SGDLS, CDR2 YYNGEE. CDR3 sequence: CASSGQGVSYEQYF. In nucleotides, the CDR3 is TGTGCCAGCAGCGGTCAGGGGGTGTCCTACGAGCAGTACTTC.

This clonotype was counted only a few times. The genes are TRBV15 and TRBJ2-2; weak D call: TRBD2 (5 bases). Germline assignment: CDR1 LNHNV and CDR2 YYDKDF (reference sequence). The V gene lost 5 bases and the J gene lost 5 bases, with 15 bases spanning the gap. This CDR3 region has 15 residues. The CDR3 is CATSGAGVRTGELFF. CDR3 nucleotides: TGTGCCACCAGCGGAGCCGGGGTCCGGACCGGGGAGCTGTTTTTT.